The 17 T cell receptor beta chains given below trace back to one sample, sequenced in a study of shared clonotypes between healthy human individuals. Sequencing used immunoSEQ multiplex PCR; TCRdb keeps in-frame clones, though not all of them. The data show some 2 million clones, with about 95% seen just once and more than 0.9% held by the top ten. Naive CD8 cells comprised CD45RO-negative, CCR7-positively selected cells, excluding terminally differentiated effector memory CD45RA+ cells. Sequencing was carried out using naive CD8+ T cells sorted from blood. Every receptor here comes from a man younger than 35 in good health.

Worth noting for this clone: Distinct nucleotide sequences in the sample also encode this CDR3. The chain carries TRBV10-3 and TRBJ2-7, with D perhaps given as TRBD1 or TRBD2 (5 bases each). Trimming removed 0 bases from V and 0 bases from J, with 9 bases in between. Germline CDR1 and CDR2: ENHRY and SYGVKD. This CDR3 comprises 15 residues. CDR3 region: CAISESPGSSYEQYF. The CDR3 DNA reads TGTGCCATCAGTGAGTCCCCAGGGAGCTCCTACGAGCAGTACTTC.

J is TRBJ1-1 and V is TRBV19; TRBD1 matches at 7 bases. Germline values: CDR1 LNHDA, CDR2 SQIVND (reference sequence). This CDR3 region has 13 residues. Unmatched junction bases numbered 4, after V lost 5 bases and J lost 4 bases. The CDR3 sequence: CASSLDRITEAFF. Here the CDR3 DNA reads TGTGCCAGTAGTTTGGACAGGATCACTGAAGCTTTCTTT. The full variable domain, its missing parts supplied by reference TRBV19 and TRBJ1-1, is DGGITQSPKYLFRKEGQNVTLSCEQNLNHDAMYWYRQDPGQGLRLIYYSQIVNDFQKGDIAEGYSVSREKKESFPLTVTSAQKNPTAFYLCASSLDRITEAFFGQGTRLTVV.

As concerns this clone: The junction differs from germline at one of its ends, possibly a read error. The chain combines TRBV5-1 with TRBJ2-1; D gene ambiguous. The germline gives CDR1 SGHRS, CDR2 YFSETQ. CDR3 length equals 13 residues. CDR3 loop: CASSLAGYKEQFF. The CDR3, as DNA: TGCGCCAGCAGCTTGGCCGGCTACAAAGAGCAGTTCTTC.

This rearrangement joins TRBV6-5 to TRBJ1-1; 9 bases are a match to TRBD1. Losses at the gene ends were 7 bases for V and 4 bases for J; bases not matched to a gene: 4. This CDR3 has 13 amino acids. CDR1 and CDR2 from the germline V gene are MNHEY and SVGAGI. CDR3 protein: CASILTGGTEAFF. Here the CDR3 DNA reads TGTGCCAGCATCCTGACAGGGGGCACTGAAGCTTTCTTT.

The chain has TRBV29-1 and TRBJ2-7; 9 bases align to TRBD1. The CDR3 runs 13 residues. Trimming removed 4 bases from V and 5 bases from J; junction bases left unmatched: 6. In germline, CDR1 is SQVTM, CDR2 ANQGSEA. The CDR3, as DNA: TGCAGCGTTGTAAGACAGGGGGTGCACGAGCAGTACTTC. Translation: CSVVRQGVHEQYF.

Comments on this clone: Other nucleotide sequences from this sample produce the same CDR3. The chain combines TRBV9 with TRBJ2-1; D call uncertain. V was trimmed by 3 bases and J by 3 bases, leaving 7 bases between them. This CDR3 is built from 13 residues. Germline assignment: CDR1 SGDLS and CDR2 YYNGEE. In DNA form, the CDR3 reads TGTGCCAGCAGCGCGCCTCTCTACAATGAGCAGTTCTTC. It yields the protein CASSAPLYNEQFF.

This chain links TRBV19 with TRBJ1-4; 8 bases fit TRBD1. The CDR3 is 15 residues long. V shed 4 bases, J shed 4 bases, and the junction held 5 bases outside the gene matches. Germline values: CDR1 LNHDA, CDR2 SQIVND (reference sequence). The CDR3 here is CASSTWTGINEKLFF. The CDR3 nucleotides are TGTGCCAGTAGTACTTGGACAGGGATTAATGAAAAACTGTTTTTT.

About this clone itself: Other DNA sequences within the sample encode an identical CDR3. CDR3 loop: CASSAGQPNTEAFF. CDR3 DNA sequence: TGTGCCAGCAGCGCCGGACAGCCGAACACTGAAGCTTTCTTT. The genes are TRBV9 and TRBJ1-1; TRBD1 might be the D (6 bases). V was clipped by 3 bases and J by 1 base, with 10 bases between them. CDR3 length: 14 residues. Germline values: CDR1 SGDLS, CDR2 YYNGEE.

The chain has TRBV4-1 and TRBJ2-2, with 11 bases aligning to TRBD2. In germline, CDR1 is MGHRA, CDR2 YSYEKL. V gave up 3 bases and J gave up 7 bases; unmatched junction bases: 10. The CDR3 consists of 17 residues. The CDR3 DNA sequence: TGCGCCAGCAGCCAGGCGGCTAGCGGGGGGTTTGGCGGGGAGCTGTTTTTT. Protein: CASSQAASGGFGGELFF.

The chain uses TRBV27 and TRBJ1-2; a possible D gene is TRBD1 (6 bases). Germline V gives CDR1 MNHEY, CDR2 SMNVEV (reference sequence). Trimming took off 6 bases at V and 3 bases at J, with 11 bases between the two ends. This CDR3 region has 13 residues. CDR3 in DNA: TGTGCCAGCAGGATACAGGGCGACTATGGCTACACCTTC. This sequence encodes CASRIQGDYGYTF.

Note on this clone: At the DNA level, this CDR3 is encoded by other sequences in the same sample as well. The chain links TRBV9 to TRBJ1-2; weak D call: TRBD1 (5 bases). The CDR3 sequence is 14 residues long. Germline V gives CDR1 SGDLS, CDR2 YYNGEE. Between the trimmed V and J ends, which lost 2 bases and 7 bases, there was a span of 15 bases. In DNA form, the CDR3 reads TGTGCCAGCAGCGTGGGAGGAGGGGCCGGTGGCTACACCTTC. This sequence encodes CASSVGGGAGGYTF.

With respect to this clone: This sample includes further DNA sequences coding for the same CDR3. The rearrangement joins TRBV29-1 to TRBJ2-3; tentatively, D is TRBD1 (5 bases). The length of the CDR3 is 13 residues. Per germline, CDR1 SQVTM and CDR2 ANQGSEA. Trimming removed 3 bases at V and 1 base at J, with 8 bases between. The CDR3 sequence is CSVEQGGTDTQYF. CDR3 DNA: TGCAGCGTTGAGCAGGGTGGCACAGATACGCAGTATTTT.

The chain uses TRBV18 and TRBJ1-2; no clear D gene. The V end was cut by 2 bases, the J end by 7 bases, with 8 bases between. Germline values: CDR1 KGHSH, CDR2 LQKENI. The CDR3 loop spans 12 amino acids. The CDR3 spells CASSPDPPGYTF. CDR3 in DNA: TGTGCCAGCTCACCAGACCCACCTGGCTACACCTTC.

The chain is built from TRBV10-2 and TRBJ1-5, with a possible D match to TRBD1 (5 bases). Germline-derived CDR1 and CDR2 are WSHSY and SAAADI. The CDR3 is made up of 15 amino acids. V was clipped by 3 bases and J by 0 bases, with 9 bases between them. CDR3 loop: CASSEDSYSNQPQHF. As DNA, the CDR3 is TGCGCCAGCAGTGAAGACAGTTATAGCAATCAGCCCCAGCATTTT.

Points on this clone: Other DNA sequences from this sample encode an identical CDR3 as well. This rearrangement joins TRBV18 to TRBJ2-7; either TRBD1 or TRBD2 may supply D (5 bases each). This CDR3 contains 14 residues. V was cut by 2 bases and J by 1 base, with 9 bases left in between. Germline V gives CDR1 KGHSH, CDR2 LQKENI. DNA of the CDR3: TGTGCCAGCTCACCAGATGGGGGATCCTACGAGCAGTACTTC. Encoded protein: CASSPDGGSYEQYF.

The V and J genes are TRBV29-1 and TRBJ2-3; D gene uncertain. The CDR3 extends over 13 amino acids. CDR1 is SQVTM, CDR2 ANQGSEA, per germline. The V and J ends lost 0 bases and 6 bases respectively, with 10 bases between them. CDR3 sequence: CSVEEAVSDTQYF. In DNA form, the CDR3 reads TGCAGCGTTGAAGAGGCGGTTAGCGATACGCAGTATTTT.

V is TRBV4-1 and J is TRBJ2-7; D may be TRBD1 or TRBD2 (5 bases each). CDR3 length: 16 residues. V was pared by 0 bases and J by 0 bases, with 12 bases between. Germline V gene lookup returns CDR1 MGHRA and CDR2 YSYEKL. CDR3 DNA sequence: TGCGCCAGCAGCCAAGAGCATCCAGGGAGCTCCTACGAGCAGTACTTC. Encoded protein: CASSQEHPGSSYEQYF.